This is a list of T cell receptor beta chains from one sample in a study of T cell repertoires in cytomegalovirus infection. Each CDR3 protein is one row after TCRdb ran MiXCR on the reads. The sample lists 630,000 or so distinct CDR3 sequences, more than 20% seen once, with 6.5% to 10% in the top ten. Material: CD8+ T cells from PBMCs. The receptors originated from a human donor in good health (CMV status not recorded). Some clones in this sample may be carry-over from other donors' samples. Both conserved end residues are part of each CDR3. A D gene is named only where the DNA matches it firmly. The size entry is marked missing in some rows and otherwise reads once, few, many or a size class.

>TRBJ1-2|NA|TRBV4-2|NA
CASSTHGGIGYTF
TGTGCCAGCAGTACCCACGGGGGCATTGGCTACACCTTC
>TRBJ2-5|many|TRBV6-6|NA
CASGGGEETQYF
TGTGCCAGCGGGGGAGGAGAAGAGACCCAGTACTTC
>TRBJ1-2|NA|TRBV6-2/TRBV6-3|TRBD1
CASSYGTEDDYTF
TGTGCCAGCAGTTACGGGACAGAAGATGACTACACCTTC
>TRBJ2-1|NA|TRBV6-1|NA
CASTTTGPPSEQFF
TGTGCCAGCACCACAACAGGGCCCCCAAGTGAGCAGTTCTTC
>TRBJ1-2|few|TRBV15|TRBD1
CATSREGGQGTSYGYTF
TGTGCCACCAGCAGAGAGGGTGGACAGGGGACTTCCTATGGCTACACCTTC
>TRBJ2-7|NA|TRBV27|TRBD1
CASSFSTGATYEQYF
TGTGCCAGCAGTTTTTCGACAGGGGCTACCTACGAGCAGTACTTC
>TRBJ2-1|NA|TRBV29-1|TRBD2
CSVEARTSGGVHEQFF
TGCAGCGTTGAGGCTAGGACTAGCGGGGGGGTCCATGAGCAGTTCTTC
>TRBJ1-2|many|TRBV7-2|NA
CASTPGGAGGTF
TGTGCCAGCACCCCCGGAGGGGCTGGAGGTACCTTC
>TRBJ1-1|NA|TRBV14|NA
CASSRRYTSTEAFF
TGTGCCAGCAGCCGGAGGTATACGAGCACTGAAGCTTTCTTT
>TRBJ1-1|NA|TRBV14|NA
CASSQEGVGGQFNTEAFF
TGTGCCAGCAGCCAAGAGGGGGTGGGAGGACAGTTCAACACTGAAGCTTTCTTT
>TRBJ2-3|NA|TRBV12-5|TRBD2
CASGPTLAGADTQYF
TGTGCTAGTGGCCCGACACTAGCGGGGGCAGATACGCAGTATTTT
>TRBJ2-5|many|TRBV7-6|NA
CASSDLDRVRETQYF
TGTGCCAGCAGCGACCTGGACAGAGTTAGAGAGACCCAGTACTTC
>TRBJ2-1|many|TRBV7-6|NA
CASSRRTASSYNEQFF
TGTGCCAGCAGCCGTCGGACCGCTAGCTCCTACAATGAGCAGTTCTTC
>TRBJ2-3|NA|TRBV6-2/TRBV6-3|NA
CASSSPVGRLVLTDTQYF
TGTGCCAGCAGTTCCCCTGTTGGAAGACTAGTCCTAACAGATACGCAGTATTTT
>TRBJ1-4|many|TRBV7-6|TRBD1
CASSLEGQRNEKLFF
TGTGCCAGCAGCTTGGAGGGACAGCGAAATGAAAAACTGTTTTTT
>TRBJ2-1|many|TRBV6-2/TRBV6-3|TRBD2
CASSYPTGTSGGLGSYNEQFF
TGTGCCAGCAGTTACCCTACTGGGACTAGCGGGGGGCTGGGCTCCTACAATGAGCAGTTCTTC
>TRBJ2-1|NA|TRBV7-3|TRBD2
CASSFGLAGVEQFF
TGTGCCAGCAGCTTCGGACTAGCGGGGGTTGAGCAGTTCTTC
>TRBJ1-2|NA|TRBV6-5|NA
CASSYSGQLYGYTF
TGTGCCAGCAGTTATTCGGGCCAGCTATATGGCTACACCTTC
>TRBJ2-3|many|TRBV7-2|NA
CASSPPELTDTQYF
TGTGCCAGCAGCCCCCCGGAACTCACAGATACGCAGTATTTT
>TRBJ2-2|few|TRBV11-3|NA
CASSLLANTGELFF
TGTGCCAGCAGCCTCTTGGCGAACACCGGGGAGCTGTTTTTT
>TRBJ2-2|NA|TRBV27|NA
CASSSRGAGVTGELFF
TGTGCCAGCAGTTCCCGGGGGGCGGGAGTCACCGGGGAGCTGTTTTTT
>TRBJ2-7|many|TRBV7-9|NA
CASSSIGGSNYEQYF
TGTGCCAGCAGCTCAATAGGAGGATCCAACTACGAGCAGTACTTC
>TRBJ1-2|NA|TRBV10-2|NA
CASSPETPNYGYTF
TGCGCCAGCAGTCCAGAAACTCCTAACTATGGCTACACCTTC
>TRBJ1-1|many|TRBV7-9|NA
CASSLVGGRGTEAFF
TGTGCCAGCAGCTTAGTGGGAGGGAGGGGCACTGAAGCTTTCTTT
>TRBJ2-7|few|TRBV3-1|NA
CASSQEASPYKDEQYF
TGTGCCAGCAGCCAAGAGGCGAGCCCCTACAAAGACGAGCAGTACTTC
>TRBJ1-5|few|TRBV28|NA
CASSSTRRGVQPQHF
TGTGCCAGCAGTTCCACCAGGAGAGGAGTTCAGCCCCAGCATTTT
>TRBJ2-1|few|TRBV4-1|NA
CASSPGGFYNEQFF
TGCGCCAGCAGCCCCGGGGGCTTCTACAATGAGCAGTTCTTC
>TRBJ2-3|few|TRBV7-8|NA
CASSLVDQLGHTQYF
TGTGCCAGCAGCTTGGTTGACCAACTGGGGCATACGCAGTATTTT
>TRBJ1-2|few|TRBV7-8|TRBD1
CASSTRQGVRYGYTF
TGTGCCAGCAGCACGCGACAGGGGGTTAGGTATGGCTACACCTTC
>TRBJ2-1|few|TRBV6-1|TRBD2
CASSYGLAGPYNEQFF
TGTGCCAGCAGTTATGGACTAGCGGGGCCATACAATGAGCAGTTCTTC
>TRBJ2-5|few|TRBV12-3/TRBV12-4|NA
CASSFGQGTQYF
TGTGCCAGCAGCTTCGGTCAAGGGACCCAGTACTTC
>TRBJ2-6|few|TRBV14|NA
CASSQEVYGPLGANVLTF
TGTGCCAGCAGCCAAGAGGTATACGGCCCTCTGGGGGCCAACGTCCTGACTTTC
>TRBJ1-1|NA|TRBV20-1|NA
CSARDFAVSSEAFF
TGCAGTGCTAGAGATTTCGCAGTCTCCTCTGAAGCTTTCTTT
>TRBJ2-1|few|TRBV7-3|NA
CASSPQSHKASYNEQFF
TGTGCCAGCAGCCCTCAGTCTCACAAGGCCTCCTACAATGAGCAGTTCTTC
>TRBJ1-2|NA|TRBV20-1|NA
CSASPLWDGYTF
TGCAGTGCTAGCCCTCTATGGGATGGCTACACCTTC
>TRBJ1-3|NA|TRBV11-2|NA
CASSYNREGNTIYF
TGTGCCAGCAGCTACAACAGGGAGGGAAACACCATATATTTT
>TRBJ2-5|NA|TRBV6-4|TRBD2
CASSGLAGETQYF
TGTGCCAGCAGTGGTCTAGCGGGGGAGACCCAGTACTTC
>TRBJ2-5|NA|TRBV5-5|TRBD2
CASKVAGFQETQYF
TGTGCCAGCAAGGTAGCGGGTTTCCAAGAGACCCAGTACTTC
>TRBJ2-3|NA|TRBV5-5|TRBD1
CASSLMDRGLGDTQYF
TGTGCCAGCAGCTTGATGGACAGGGGGTTGGGAGATACGCAGTATTTT
>TRBJ2-3|NA|TRBV7-3|TRBD2
CANSSSGGATDTQYF
TGTGCCAACAGTTCCAGCGGGGGGGCCACAGATACGCAGTATTTT
>TRBJ2-1|NA|TRBV7-6|NA
CASSGEDRRRNEQFF
TGTGCCAGCAGCGGAGAAGACAGGAGACGAAATGAGCAGTTCTTC
>TRBJ2-2|few|TRBV27|NA
CASLQDTGELFF
TGTGCCAGCCTCCAAGACACCGGGGAGCTGTTTTTT
>TRBJ2-1|many|TRBV7-8|NA
CASSLGAHNEQFF
TGTGCCAGCAGCTTGGGGGCCCACAATGAGCAGTTCTTC
>TRBJ1-1|NA|TRBV7-3|NA
CASSSGLNEAFF
TGTGCCAGCAGTTCGGGACTGAATGAAGCTTTCTTT
>TRBJ1-5|NA|TRBV19|NA
CASSPPGHYRSNQPQHF
TGTGCCAGTAGCCCTCCGGGACATTACCGAAGCAATCAGCCCCAGCATTTT
>TRBJ2-2|once|TRBV4-2|NA
CASRKDSVGNTGELFF
TGTGCCAGCAGGAAAGATAGTGTAGGGAACACCGGGGAGCTGTTTTTT
>TRBJ2-5|many|TRBV7-2|NA
CASSLGPGYQETQYF
TGTGCCAGCAGCTTAGGGCCCGGCTACCAAGAGACCCAGTACTTC
>TRBJ2-5|few|TRBV20-1|NA
CNDRGTQETQYF
TGCAATGATCGGGGGACCCAAGAGACCCAGTACTTC
>TRBJ2-7|NA|TRBV6-5|NA
CASSHVGGYEQYF
TGTGCCAGCAGTCATGTCGGGGGCTACGAGCAGTACTTC
>TRBJ1-3|NA|TRBV7-9|NA
CASSYRDISSGNTIYF
TGTGCCAGCAGCTACCGGGACATCAGCTCTGGAAACACCATATATTTT
>TRBJ2-2|few|TRBV11-2|TRBD2
CASSLRGTSVNTGELFF
TGTGCCAGCAGCTTGAGGGGGACTAGCGTTAACACCGGGGAGCTGTTTTTT
>TRBJ2-1|few|TRBV23-1|NA
CASSQSPAGRSEDNEQFF
TGCGCCAGCAGTCAATCCCCCGCCGGACGTTCGGAAGACAATGAGCAGTTCTTC